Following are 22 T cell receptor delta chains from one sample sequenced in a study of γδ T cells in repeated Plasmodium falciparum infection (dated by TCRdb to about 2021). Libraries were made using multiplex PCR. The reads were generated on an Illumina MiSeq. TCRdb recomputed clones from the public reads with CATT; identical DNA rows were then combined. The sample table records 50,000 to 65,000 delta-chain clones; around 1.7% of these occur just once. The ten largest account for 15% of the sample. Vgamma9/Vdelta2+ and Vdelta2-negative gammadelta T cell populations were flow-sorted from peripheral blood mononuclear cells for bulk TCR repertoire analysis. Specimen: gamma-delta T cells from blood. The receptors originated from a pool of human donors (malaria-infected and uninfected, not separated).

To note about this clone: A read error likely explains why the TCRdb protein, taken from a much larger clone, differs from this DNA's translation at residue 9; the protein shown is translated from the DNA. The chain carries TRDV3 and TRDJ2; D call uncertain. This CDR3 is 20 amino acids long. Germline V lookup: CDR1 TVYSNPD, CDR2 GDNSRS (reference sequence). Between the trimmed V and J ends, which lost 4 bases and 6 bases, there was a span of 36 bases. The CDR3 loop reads CASYSPTARFIRSLAAQLFF. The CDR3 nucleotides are TGTGCCTCCTATTCACCAACTGCTAGATTTATCAGAAGTCTGGCAGCACAACTCTTCTTT.

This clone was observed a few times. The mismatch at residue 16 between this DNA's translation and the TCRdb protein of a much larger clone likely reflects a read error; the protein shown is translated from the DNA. The CDR3 DNA sequence: TGTGCCTGTGACACTCCTGGGGGACAAAGCTCCTGGGACACCCGAAAGATGTTTTTC. Its translation is CACDTPGGQSSWDTRKMFF. This chain links TRDV2 with TRDJ3; 8 bases are shared with TRDD3. The germline gives CDR1 GEAIGNYY, CDR2 EKD. This CDR3 has 19 residues.

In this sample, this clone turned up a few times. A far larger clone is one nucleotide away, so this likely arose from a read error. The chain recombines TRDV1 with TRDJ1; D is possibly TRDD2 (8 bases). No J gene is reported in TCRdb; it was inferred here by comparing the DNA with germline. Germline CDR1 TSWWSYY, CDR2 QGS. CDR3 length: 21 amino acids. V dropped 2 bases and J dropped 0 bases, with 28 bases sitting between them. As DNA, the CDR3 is TGTGCTCTTGGGGAATCACGCTTCCTACGGCTGGGGGTTTCCCACACCGATAAACTCATCTTT. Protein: CALGESRFLRLGVSHTDKLIF.

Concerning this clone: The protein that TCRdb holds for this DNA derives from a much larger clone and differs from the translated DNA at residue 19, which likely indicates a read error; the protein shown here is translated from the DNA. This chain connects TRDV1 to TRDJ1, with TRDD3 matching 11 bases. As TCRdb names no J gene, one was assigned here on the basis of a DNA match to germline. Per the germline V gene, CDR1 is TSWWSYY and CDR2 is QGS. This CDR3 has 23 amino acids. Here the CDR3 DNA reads TGTGCTCTTGGGGAATTAGAAGGACCCGTGAACGTACTGGGGGATAAAGACACCGGTAAACTCATCTTT. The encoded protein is CALGELEGPVNVLGDKDTGKLIF.

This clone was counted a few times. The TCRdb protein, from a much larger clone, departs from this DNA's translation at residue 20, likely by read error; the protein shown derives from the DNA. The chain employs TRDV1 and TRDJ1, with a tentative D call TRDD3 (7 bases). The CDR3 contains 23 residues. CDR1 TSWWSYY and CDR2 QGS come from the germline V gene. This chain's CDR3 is CALGACSFPRLNWGRPYTDRLIF. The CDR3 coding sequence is TGTGCTCTTGGGGCATGCTCCTTCCCGAGATTGAACTGGGGACGCCCGTACACCGATAGACTCATCTTT.

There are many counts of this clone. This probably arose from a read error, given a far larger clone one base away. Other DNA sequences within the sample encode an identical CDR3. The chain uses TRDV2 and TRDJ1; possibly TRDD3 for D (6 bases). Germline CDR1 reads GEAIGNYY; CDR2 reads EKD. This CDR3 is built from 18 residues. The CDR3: CACDTVRGTQLYTDKLIF. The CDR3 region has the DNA TGTGCCTGCGACACCGTCCGGGGGACCCAATTGTACACCGATAAACTCATCTTT.

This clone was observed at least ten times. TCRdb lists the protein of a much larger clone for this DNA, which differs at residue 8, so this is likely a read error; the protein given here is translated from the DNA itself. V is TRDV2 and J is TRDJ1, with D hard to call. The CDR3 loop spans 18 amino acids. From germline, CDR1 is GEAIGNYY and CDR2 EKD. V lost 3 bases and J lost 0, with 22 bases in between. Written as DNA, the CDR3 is TGTGCCTGTGACCCTAAATCAGATCCCCCTGTGTACACCGATAAACTCATCTTT. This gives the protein CACDPKSDPPVYTDKLIF.

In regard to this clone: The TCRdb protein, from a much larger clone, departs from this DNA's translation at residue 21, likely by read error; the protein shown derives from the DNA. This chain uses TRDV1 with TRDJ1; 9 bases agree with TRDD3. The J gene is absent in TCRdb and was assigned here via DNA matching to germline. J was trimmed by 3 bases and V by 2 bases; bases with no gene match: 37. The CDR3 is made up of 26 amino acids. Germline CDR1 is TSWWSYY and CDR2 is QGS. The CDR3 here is CALGETILKPRPGDWGTLRYADKLIF. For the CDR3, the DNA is TGTGCTCTTGGGGAAACGATCCTAAAGCCGCGACCGGGAGACTGGGGGACCCTGAGGTACGCCGATAAACTCATCTTT.

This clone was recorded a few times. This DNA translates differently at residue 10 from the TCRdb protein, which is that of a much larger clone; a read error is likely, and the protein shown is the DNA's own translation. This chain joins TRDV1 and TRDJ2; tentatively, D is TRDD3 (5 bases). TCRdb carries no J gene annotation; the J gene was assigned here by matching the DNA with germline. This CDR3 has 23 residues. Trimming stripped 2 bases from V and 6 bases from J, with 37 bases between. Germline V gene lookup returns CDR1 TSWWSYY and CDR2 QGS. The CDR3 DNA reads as TGTGCTCTTGGGGAATCCACCCTGCTTCACTTCGTACGGGGGGTACTTTACCCAGCACAACTCTTCTTT. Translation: CALGESTLLHFVRGVLYPAQLFF.

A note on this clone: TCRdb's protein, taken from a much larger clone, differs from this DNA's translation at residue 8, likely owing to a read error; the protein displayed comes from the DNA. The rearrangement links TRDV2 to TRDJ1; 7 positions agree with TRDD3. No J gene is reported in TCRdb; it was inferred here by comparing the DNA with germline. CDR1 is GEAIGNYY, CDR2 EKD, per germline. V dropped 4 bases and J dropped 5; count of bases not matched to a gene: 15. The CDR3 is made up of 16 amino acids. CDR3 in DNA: TGTGCCTGTGAACCTGCGGCCGAATGGGGGAGAGATAAACTCATCTTT. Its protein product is CACEPAAEWGRDKLIF.

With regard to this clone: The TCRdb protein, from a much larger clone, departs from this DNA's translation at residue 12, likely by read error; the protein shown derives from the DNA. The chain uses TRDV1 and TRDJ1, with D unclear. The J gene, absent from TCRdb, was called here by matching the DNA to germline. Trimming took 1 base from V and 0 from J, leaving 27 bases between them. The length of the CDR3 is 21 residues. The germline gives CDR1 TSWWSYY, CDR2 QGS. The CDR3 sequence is CALGEPPLHVRSTLYTDKLIF. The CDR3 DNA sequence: TGTGCTCTTGGGGAACCCCCTTTACACGTACGGAGTACATTATACACCGATAAACTCATCTTT.

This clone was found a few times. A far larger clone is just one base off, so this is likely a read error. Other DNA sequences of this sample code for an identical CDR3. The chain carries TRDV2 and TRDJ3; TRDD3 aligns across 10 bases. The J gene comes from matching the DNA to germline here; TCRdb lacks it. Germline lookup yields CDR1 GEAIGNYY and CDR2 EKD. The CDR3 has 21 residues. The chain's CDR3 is CACDTGGLLGDRAWDTRQMFF. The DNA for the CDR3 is TGTGCCTGCGACACCGGCGGGCTACTGGGGGATCGCGCCTGGGACACCCGACAGATGTTTTTC.

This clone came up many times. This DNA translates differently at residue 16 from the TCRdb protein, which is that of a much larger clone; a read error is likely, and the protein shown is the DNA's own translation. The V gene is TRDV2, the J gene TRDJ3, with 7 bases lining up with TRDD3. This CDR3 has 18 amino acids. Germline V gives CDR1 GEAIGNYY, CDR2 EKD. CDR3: CACDTGGFSSWDTRQVFF. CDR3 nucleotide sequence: TGTGCCTGTGACACCGGGGGATTTAGCTCCTGGGACACCCGACAGGTGTTTTTC.

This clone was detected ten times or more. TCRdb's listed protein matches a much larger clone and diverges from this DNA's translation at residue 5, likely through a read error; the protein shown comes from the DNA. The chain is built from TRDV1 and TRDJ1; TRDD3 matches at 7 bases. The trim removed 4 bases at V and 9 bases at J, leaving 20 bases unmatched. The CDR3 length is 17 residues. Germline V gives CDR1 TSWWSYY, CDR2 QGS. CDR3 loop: CALGGLALRWGREELIF. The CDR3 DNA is TGTGCTCTTGGGGGACTAGCTCTTCGGTGGGGGAGGGAGGAACTCATCTTT.

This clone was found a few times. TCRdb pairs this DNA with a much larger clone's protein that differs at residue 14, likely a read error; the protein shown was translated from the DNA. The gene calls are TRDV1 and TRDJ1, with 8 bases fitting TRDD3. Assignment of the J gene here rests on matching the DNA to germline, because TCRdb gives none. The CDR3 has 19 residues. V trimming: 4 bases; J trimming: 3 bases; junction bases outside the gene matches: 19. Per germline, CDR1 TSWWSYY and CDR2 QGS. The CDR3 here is CALGVGPPRLGGCADKLIF. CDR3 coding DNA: TGTGCTCTTGGGGTCGGGCCTCCGAGACTGGGGGGCTGTGCCGATAAACTCATCTTT.

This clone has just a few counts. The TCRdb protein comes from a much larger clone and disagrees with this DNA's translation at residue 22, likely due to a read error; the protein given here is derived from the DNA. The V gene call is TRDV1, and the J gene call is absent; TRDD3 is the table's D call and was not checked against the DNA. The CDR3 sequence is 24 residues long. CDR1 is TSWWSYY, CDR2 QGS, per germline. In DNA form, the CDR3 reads TGTGCTCTTGGGGAACCTAGGGTATCCGTCCGTGCCTTACTGGGGGATAATTTGACCGATAAACCCATCTTT. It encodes CALGEPRVSVRALLGDNLTDKPIF.

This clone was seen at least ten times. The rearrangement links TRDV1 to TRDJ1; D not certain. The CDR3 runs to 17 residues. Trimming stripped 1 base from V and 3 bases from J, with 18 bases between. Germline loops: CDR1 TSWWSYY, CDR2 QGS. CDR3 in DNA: TGTGCTCTTGGGGAACCCCTCCATGAGCTACCTCCCGATAAACTCATCTTT. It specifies CALGEPLHELPPDKLIF.

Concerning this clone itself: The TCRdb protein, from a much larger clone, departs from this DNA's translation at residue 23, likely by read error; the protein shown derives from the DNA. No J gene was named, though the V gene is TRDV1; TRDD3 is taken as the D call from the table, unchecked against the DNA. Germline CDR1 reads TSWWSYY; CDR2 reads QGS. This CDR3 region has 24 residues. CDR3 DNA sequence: TGTGCTCTTGGGGAACTCGGTTTCTTACTTCCTAGACGATTCCTGGGGCGAAACACCGATAAACTCACCTTT. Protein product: CALGELGFLLPRRFLGRNTDKLTF.

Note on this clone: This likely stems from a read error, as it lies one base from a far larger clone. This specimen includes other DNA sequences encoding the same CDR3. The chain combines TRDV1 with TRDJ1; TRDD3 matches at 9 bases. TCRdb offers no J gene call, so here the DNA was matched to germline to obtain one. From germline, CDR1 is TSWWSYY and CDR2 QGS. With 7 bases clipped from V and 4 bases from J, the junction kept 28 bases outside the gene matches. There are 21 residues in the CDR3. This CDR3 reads CALAQGDLRDTGGPLNDKLIF. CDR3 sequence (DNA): TGTGCTCTTGCCCAAGGGGACCTCCGTGACACTGGGGGACCCCTGAACGATAAACTCATCTTT.

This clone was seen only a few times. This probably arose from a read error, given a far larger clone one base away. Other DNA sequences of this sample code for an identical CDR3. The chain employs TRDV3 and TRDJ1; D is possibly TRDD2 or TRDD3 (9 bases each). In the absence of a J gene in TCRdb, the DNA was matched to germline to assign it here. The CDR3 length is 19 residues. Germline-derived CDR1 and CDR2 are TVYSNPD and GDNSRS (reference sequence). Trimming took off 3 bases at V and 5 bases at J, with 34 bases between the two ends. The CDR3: CAFGTFLRGYAGSTDKLIF. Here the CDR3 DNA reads TGTGCCTTCGGTACCTTCCTACGGGGATACGCCGGTTCCACTGATAAACTCATCTTT.

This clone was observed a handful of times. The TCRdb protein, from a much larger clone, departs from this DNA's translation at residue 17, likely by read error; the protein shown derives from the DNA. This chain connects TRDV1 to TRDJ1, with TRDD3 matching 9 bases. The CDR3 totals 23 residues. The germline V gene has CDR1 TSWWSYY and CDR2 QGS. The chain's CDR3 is CALGEPNASRRFFYWGTTGKLIF. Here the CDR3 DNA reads TGTGCTCTTGGGGAACCTAACGCTTCCCGGAGATTCTTCTACTGGGGGACCACCGGTAAACTCATCTTT.

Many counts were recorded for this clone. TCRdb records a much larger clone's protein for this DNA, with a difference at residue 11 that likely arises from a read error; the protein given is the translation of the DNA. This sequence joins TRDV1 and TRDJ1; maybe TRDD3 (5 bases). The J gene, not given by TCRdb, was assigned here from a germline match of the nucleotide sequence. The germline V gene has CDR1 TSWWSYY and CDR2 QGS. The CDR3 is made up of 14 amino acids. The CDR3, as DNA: TGTGCTCTTGGGGAGGATAGAGGGGACGATAGACTCATCTTT. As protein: CALGEDRGDDRLIF.